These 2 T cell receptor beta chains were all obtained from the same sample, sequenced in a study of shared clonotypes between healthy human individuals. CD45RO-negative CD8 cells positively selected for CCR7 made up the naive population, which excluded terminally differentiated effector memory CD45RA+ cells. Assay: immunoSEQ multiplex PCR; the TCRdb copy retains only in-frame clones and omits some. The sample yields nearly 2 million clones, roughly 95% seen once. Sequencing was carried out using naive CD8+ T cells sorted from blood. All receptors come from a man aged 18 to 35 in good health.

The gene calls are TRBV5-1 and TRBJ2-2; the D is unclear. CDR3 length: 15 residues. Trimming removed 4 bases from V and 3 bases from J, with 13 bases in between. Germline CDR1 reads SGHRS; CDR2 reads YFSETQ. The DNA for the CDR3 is TGCGCCAGCAGCGTACCGATTATGGACACCGGGGAGCTGTTTTTT. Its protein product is CASSVPIMDTGELFF.

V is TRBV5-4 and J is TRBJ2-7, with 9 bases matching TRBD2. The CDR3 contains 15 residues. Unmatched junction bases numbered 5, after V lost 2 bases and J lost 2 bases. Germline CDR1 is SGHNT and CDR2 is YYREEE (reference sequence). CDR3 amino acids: CASSLAGGVAYEQYF. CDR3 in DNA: TGTGCCAGCAGCTTAGCGGGGGGCGTGGCCTACGAGCAGTACTTC.